This entry lists 9 T cell receptor beta chains sequenced from one sample in a study of control samples from healthy donors and cancer patients (dated by TCRdb to about 2020). Library creation used the immunoSEQ multiplex PCR assay. The clones in this table, taken by TCRdb from immuneACCESS, are in-frame only. Not every clone is retained; where verified, under half of the shortfall comes from an unresolved V gene, and the cause of the rest is unknown. This sample holds about 120,000 clones; roughly 87% were observed only once. The ten largest make up around 1.8% of the sample. The sample consisted of blood. These receptors all come from a man aged 18 to 29 in good health.

The chain joins TRBV5-4 to TRBJ1-2, with D perhaps TRBD1 (5 bases). Trimming left V 2 bases short and J 0 bases short, with 11 bases between. Per the germline V gene, CDR1 is SGHNT and CDR2 is YYREEE (reference sequence). The CDR3 runs 15 residues. CDR3 sequence: CASSFPTGANYGYTF. The DNA of the CDR3 is TGTGCCAGCAGCTTCCCTACAGGAGCTAACTATGGCTACACCTTC.

The gene calls are TRBV6-2 or TRBV6-3 and TRBJ2-1, with 8 bases that match TRBD2. Unmatched junction bases numbered 10, after V lost 6 bases and J lost 0 bases. The CDR3 is 17 amino acids. The V gene's germline CDR1 is MNHEY and CDR2 SVGEGT. The CDR3 sequence is CASSQSRTSNSYNEQFF. In DNA form, the CDR3 reads TGTGCCAGCAGCCAATCAAGGACTAGCAACTCCTACAATGAGCAGTTCTTC.

This clone was seen a single time. V is TRBV11-2 and J is TRBJ1-3; D perhaps matches TRBD1 (5 bases). CDR3 length: 13 amino acids. Trimming removed 1 base at V and 8 bases at J, with 9 bases between. Per germline, CDR1 SGHAT and CDR2 FQNNGV. This CDR3 is CASSLVMGDTIYF. The CDR3 nucleotides are TGTGCCAGCAGCTTAGTTATGGGGGACACCATATATTTT.

The chain uses TRBV29-1 and TRBJ1-1, with a weak D call TRBD1 (5 bases). The CDR3 runs to 12 residues. Per germline, CDR1 SQVTM and CDR2 ANQGSEA. V was clipped by 7 bases and J by 4 bases, with 13 bases between them. Here the CDR3 reads CSGHRGGTEAFF. As DNA, the CDR3 is TGCAGCGGCCACCGTGGGGGCACTGAAGCTTTCTTT.

The count of this clone is one. The chain is built from TRBV9 and TRBJ2-3; 10 bases match TRBD2. V trimming: 1 base; J trimming: 3 bases; junction bases outside the gene matches: 5. Germline CDR1 and CDR2: SGDLS and YYNGEE. The CDR3 is made up of 16 amino acids. The CDR3 here is CASSVSAGGGTDTQYF. CDR3 in DNA: TGTGCCAGCAGCGTATCAGCGGGAGGGGGAACAGATACGCAGTATTTT. The entire variable domain, with the rest obtained from reference TRBV9 and TRBJ2-3, is as follows: DSGVTQTPKHLITATGQRVTLRCSPRSGDLSVYWYQQSLDQGLQFLIQYYNGEERAKGNILERFSAQQFPDLHSELNLSSLELGDSALYFCASSVSAGGGTDTQYFGPGTRLTVL.

The rearrangement links TRBV10-3 to TRBJ2-2, with D maybe TRBD2 (6 bases). The CDR3 loop spans 14 amino acids. Trimming took 8 bases from V and 2 from J, leaving 12 bases between them. CDR1 is ENHRY, CDR2 SYGVKD, per germline. The CDR3 region is CAIGTAQNTGELFF. CDR3 sequence (DNA): TGTGCCATCGGGACTGCGCAAAACACCGGGGAGCTGTTTTTT.

The chain joins TRBV10-3 to TRBJ1-3, with D uncertain. The germline V gene encodes CDR1 ENHRY and CDR2 SYGVKD. Trimming left V 6 bases short and J 0 bases short, with 12 bases between. The CDR3 loop spans 15 amino acids. The CDR3 region has the DNA TGTGCCATCAGAGTCGACGTCGCCTCTGGAAACACCATATATTTT. Amino acids: CAIRVDVASGNTIYF.

This clone is a singleton in its sample. J is TRBJ2-6 and V is TRBV18, with a weak D call TRBD1 (5 bases). The V gene's germline CDR1 is KGHSH and CDR2 LQKENI. The length of the CDR3 is 18 residues. Trimming cost V 3 bases and J 0 bases, with 15 bases left between them. The CDR3, as DNA: TGTGCCAGCTCACCGTTCGACAGCAGCTTCTCTGGGGCCAACGTCCTGACTTTC. Amino acids: CASSPFDSSFSGANVLTF.

This chain connects TRBV3-1 (or the pseudogene TRBV3-2) to TRBJ2-7; 7 nucleotides agree with TRBD2. Germline CDR1 and CDR2: LGHDT and YNNKEL (reference sequence). There are 15 residues in the CDR3. Trimming at V came to 6 bases and at J to 0 bases, leaving 8 bases not matched to a gene. The CDR3 protein is CASRAEGGSSYEQYF. CDR3 DNA: TGTGCCAGCAGGGCGGAGGGAGGGAGCTCCTACGAGCAGTACTTC.